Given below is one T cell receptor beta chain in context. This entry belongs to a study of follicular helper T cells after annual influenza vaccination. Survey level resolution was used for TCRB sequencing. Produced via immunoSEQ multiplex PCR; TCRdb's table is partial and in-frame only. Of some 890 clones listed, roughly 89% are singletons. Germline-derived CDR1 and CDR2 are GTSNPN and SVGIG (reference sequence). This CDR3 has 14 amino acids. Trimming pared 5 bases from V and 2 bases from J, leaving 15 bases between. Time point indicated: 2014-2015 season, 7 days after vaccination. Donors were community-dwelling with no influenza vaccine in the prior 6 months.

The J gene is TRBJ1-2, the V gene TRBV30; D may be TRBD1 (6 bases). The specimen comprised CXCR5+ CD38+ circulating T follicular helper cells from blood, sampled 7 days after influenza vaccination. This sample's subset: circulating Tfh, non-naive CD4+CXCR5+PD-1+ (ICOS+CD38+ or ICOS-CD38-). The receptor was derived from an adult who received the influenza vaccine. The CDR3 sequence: CAWGGLHRNYGYTF. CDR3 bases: TGTGCCTGGGGGGGCCTCCACAGAAACTATGGCTACACCTTC. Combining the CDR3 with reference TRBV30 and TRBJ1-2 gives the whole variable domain SQTIHQWPATLVQPVGSPLSLECTVEGTSNPNLYWYRQAAGRGLQLLFYSVGIGQISSEVPQNLSASRPQDRQFILSSKKLLLSDSGFYLCAWGGLHRNYGYTFGSGTRLTVV.